These 4 T cell receptor beta chains share one sample of origin, sequenced in a study of shared T cell receptors in the human thymus. Only in-frame clones appear in the TCRdb table, and some are missing; sequencing was by immunoSEQ multiplex PCR. The sample includes about 610,000 clones, 88% of them seen just once. These data also formed part of another study, on human thymus T cells.

The sample comprised thymocytes. The receptors were gathered from a boy under two years old with a congenital heart defect.

DNA of the CDR3: TGTGCCAGCAGTTCACTCGCGGTCTCTGGAAACACCATATATTTT. Protein product: CASSSLAVSGNTIYF. The J gene is TRBJ1-3, the V gene TRBV6-5; D not resolved. Trimming cost V 4 bases and J 0 bases, with 10 bases left between them. Germline values: CDR1 MNHEY, CDR2 SVGAGI. The CDR3 runs 15 residues.

The chain recombines TRBV7-9 with TRBJ1-1, with D unresolved. The CDR3 is made up of 12 amino acids. V was pared by 7 bases and J by 1 base, with 7 bases between. CDR1 and CDR2 (germline): SEHNR, FQNEAQ (reference sequence). This chain's CDR3 is CASTNRNTEAFF. In DNA form, the CDR3 reads TGTGCCAGCACCAACAGGAACACTGAAGCTTTCTTT.

The gene calls are TRBV27 and TRBJ1-3, with 10 bases identical to TRBD1. V gave up 5 bases and J gave up 8 bases; unmatched junction bases: 6. This CDR3 contains 14 residues. Germline loops: CDR1 MNHEY, CDR2 SMNVEV (reference sequence). In DNA, the CDR3 is TGTGCCAGCAGTCCTTGGACAGGGGGACACACCATATATTTT. The encoded protein is CASSPWTGGHTIYF.

The chain employs TRBV27 and TRBJ2-1, with TRBD2 matching over 9 bases. CDR1 is MNHEY, CDR2 SMNVEV, per germline (reference sequence). V lost 2 bases to trimming and J lost 10 bases; unmatched junction nucleotides: 18. The CDR3 totals 18 residues. The CDR3, as DNA: TGTGCCAGCAGTTTAGGGCCAAGGGGGCCATTAGCGGGAGAGGAGCAGTTCTTC. This gives the protein CASSLGPRGPLAGEEQFF.